This TCR beta chain was sequenced during a study of blood T cell repertoires in COVID-19. CDR3 length: 15 residues. J lost 6 bases, V lost 6 bases, and 8 bases had no gene match. Looked up from germline, CDR1 is WNHNN and CDR2 is SYGVQD (reference sequence). Sequencing used immunoSEQ multiplex PCR; TCRdb keeps in-frame clones, though not all of them. This table has approximately 100,000 clones, 70% to 90% appearing once. This sequence joins TRBV10-1 and TRBJ1-6, with 7 bases aligning to TRBD1. The sequenced sample was peripheral blood. This TCR derives from an older man with acute or convalescent COVID-19. CDR3 DNA: TGCGCCAGCAGCGCAGGGGGAGATGGTAATTCACCCCTCCACTTT. Protein sequence: CASSAGGDGNSPLHF.